This T cell receptor (beta chain) is from a study of blood T cell repertoires in COVID-19. Clones were sequenced by immunoSEQ multiplex PCR, and TCRdb holds only the in-frame ones, with some missing. This table has about 250,000 clones, nearly 90% appearing once. The CDR3 sequence is 16 residues long. Trimming at V came to 3 bases and at J to 6 bases, leaving 6 bases not matched to a gene. The germline CDR1 and CDR2 sequences are KGHDR and SFDVKD. Participants were aged roughly 18 to 100 years from about two dozen US areas. Sequencing input: PBMCs or T cells enriched from blood (not recorded which). The rearrangement joins TRBV24-1 to TRBJ1-5; TRBD1 agrees at 11 bases. The origin of this receptor is a woman aged 25 to 45 with acute COVID-19. CDR3 region: CATSDRGQGAVQPQHF. CDR3 bases: TGTGCCACCAGTGATCGCGGACAGGGGGCCGTTCAGCCCCAGCATTTT.